This T cell receptor beta chain came from a study of blood T cells in healthy people across ages. Healthy Caucasian individuals from Russia aged about 6 to 100 were enrolled as donors. Using a J-beta primer mix together with a sample-barcoded 5' primer, a second PCR was run for about 6 to 12 cycles. MiXCR, run by TCRdb on the 5' RACE reads, gives a single entry per CDR3 protein. The sample shows hundreds of thousands of distinct CDR3 sequences, roughly half of them seen only once. Study results and caveats: Investigators viewed diversity estimates from one million T cells as underestimates, the study reported. Fewer expanded clones and more diversity marked long-lived versus aged donors.

A note on this clonotype: The antigen is unknown.

There are 15 residues in the CDR3. The J segment lost 5 bases and the V segment lost 9 bases, leaving 9 bases of the junction unmatched. V and J are TRBV12-3 or TRBV12-4 and TRBJ1-4, with TRBD1 matching over 10 bases. The sequenced material came from blood. This TCR was recovered from a woman aged 80 or older in good health. The CDR3 protein is CASSQTGGANEKLFF. For the CDR3, the DNA is TGTGCCAGTTCACAGACAGGGGGCGCAAATGAAAAACTGTTTTTT.